This T cell receptor (beta chain) was obtained from a study of shared clonotypes between healthy human individuals. Study-level background: The study enrolled a couple of women and three men aged 18 to 49.

General study results and limits: For sorted subsets, rarefaction showed incomplete sequencing despite large depth. Shared clonotypes across all four donors exceeded non-shared ones in generation probability.

Over several immunoSEQ plates, each subset's genomic DNA was distributed in even portions. Profiled with immunoSEQ multiplex PCR; TCRdb holds only in-frame clones, not every one. The sample includes over a million clones, 75% to 85% of them seen just once. About this clone itself: Its target is not known.

Trimming pared 5 bases from V and 5 bases from J, leaving 24 bases between. The CDR3 runs 17 residues. The V gene's germline CDR1 is MNHEY and CDR2 SMNVEV (reference sequence). The J gene is TRBJ2-5, the V gene TRBV27, with a possible D match to TRBD1 (6 bases). The sequencing input was memory CD4+ T cells from PBMCs. The sample's subset: CD45RA-negative fraction. This TCR derives from a man aged 18 to 29 in good health. Some clones in this sample may be carry-over from other donors' samples. CDR3 coding DNA: TGTGCCAGCAGTCCTCACAGGGTACCTCAGTCGGGGGAGACCCAGTACTTC. It translates to CASSPHRVPQSGETQYF.